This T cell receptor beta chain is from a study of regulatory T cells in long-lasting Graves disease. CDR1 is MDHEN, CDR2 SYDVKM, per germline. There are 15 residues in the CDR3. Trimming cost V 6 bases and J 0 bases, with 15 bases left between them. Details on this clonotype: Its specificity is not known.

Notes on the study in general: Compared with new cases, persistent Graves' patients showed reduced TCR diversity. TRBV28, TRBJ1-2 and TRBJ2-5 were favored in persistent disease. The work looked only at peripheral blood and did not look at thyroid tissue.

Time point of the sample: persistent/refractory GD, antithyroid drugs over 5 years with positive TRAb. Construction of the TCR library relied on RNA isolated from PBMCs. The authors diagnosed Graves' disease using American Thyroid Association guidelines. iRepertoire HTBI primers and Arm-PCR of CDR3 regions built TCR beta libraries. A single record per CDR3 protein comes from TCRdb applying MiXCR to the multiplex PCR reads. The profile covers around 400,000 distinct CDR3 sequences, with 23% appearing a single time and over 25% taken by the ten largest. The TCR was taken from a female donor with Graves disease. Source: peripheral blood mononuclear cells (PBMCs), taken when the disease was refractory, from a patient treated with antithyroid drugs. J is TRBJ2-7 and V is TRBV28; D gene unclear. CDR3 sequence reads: CASSQVRGDSYEQYF. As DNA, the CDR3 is TGTGCCAGCAGCCAGGTGCGCGGAGACTCCTACGAGCAGTACTTC.